The entry below gives a single TCR beta chain sequence along with its context. What it binds is unknown. These data belong to a study of radiation and T cells in renal cell carcinoma. General study findings and limits: Irradiated tumors had higher TCR clonality than control tumors.

Regarding treatment: treatment-naive control, cytoreductive nephrectomy. Sequenced control tumors were from 11 males and a handful of females, median age about 50. TCRdb's copy holds only in-frame clones and misses some; the assay was immunoSEQ multiplex PCR. The profile shows thousands of clones, 68% of them singletons. Sequenced material: tumor tissue, taken from a patient whose treatment was nephrectomy without radiotherapy. The source is a human donor with renal cell carcinoma.

The CDR3 nucleotides are TGTGCCAGCAGCTTAGGTAGCGTCTCCTACAATGAGCAGTTCTTC. The encoded protein is CASSLGSVSYNEQFF. The chain employs TRBV13 and TRBJ2-1; D possibly corresponds to TRBD2 (5 bases). The CDR3 has 15 residues. Germline V gene data show CDR1 as PRHDT and CDR2 as FYEKMQ (reference sequence). V lost 0 bases, J lost 0 bases, and 6 bases lay in between.